This paragraph covers one T cell receptor beta chain sequence. In the original workflow: The assay estimated nucleated cells by amplifying reference gene primers. TCRdb's copy holds only in-frame clones and misses some; the assay was immunoSEQ multiplex PCR. V, J and clone size reflect that table, while D and trimming were determined from the DNA. The table records some 370,000 clones, roughly 90% of them present only once. This record belongs to a study of blood T cell repertoires in COVID-19. The wider study: The origin of the acute and convalescent COVID-19 samples was the United States, Italy and Spain. T cells, B-cell-depleted T cells, or PBMCs provided the cDNA or gDNA that served as material.

V dropped 4 bases and J dropped 9 bases, with 15 bases sitting between them. The V gene's germline CDR1 is KGHDR and CDR2 SFDVKD. The CDR3 is 14 amino acids. The clonotype was recovered from a man between 40 and 49 years old with acute or convalescent COVID-19. Sequenced material: peripheral blood. J is TRBJ2-1 and V is TRBV24-1; possibly TRBD2 for D (5 bases). The CDR3: CATSDAEGRGEQFF. The CDR3 coding sequence is TGTGCCACCAGTGACGCAGAGGGCCGGGGTGAGCAGTTCTTC.